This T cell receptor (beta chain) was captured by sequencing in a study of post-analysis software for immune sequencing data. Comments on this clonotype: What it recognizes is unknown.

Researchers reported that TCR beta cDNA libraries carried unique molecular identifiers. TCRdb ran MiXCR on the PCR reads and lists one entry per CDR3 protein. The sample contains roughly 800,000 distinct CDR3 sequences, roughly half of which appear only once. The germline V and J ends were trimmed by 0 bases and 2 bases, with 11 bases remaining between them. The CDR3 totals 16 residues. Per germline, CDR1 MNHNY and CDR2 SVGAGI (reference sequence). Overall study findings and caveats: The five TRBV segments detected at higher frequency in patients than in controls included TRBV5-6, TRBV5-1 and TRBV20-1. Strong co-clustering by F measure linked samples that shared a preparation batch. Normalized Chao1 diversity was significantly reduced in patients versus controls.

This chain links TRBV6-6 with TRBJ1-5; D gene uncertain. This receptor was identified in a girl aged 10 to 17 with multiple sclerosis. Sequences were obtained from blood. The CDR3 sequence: CASSYSHPGGNQPQHF. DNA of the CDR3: TGTGCCAGCAGTTACTCACATCCGGGTGGCAATCAGCCCCAGCATTTT.